A single sample gave rise to the 8 T cell receptor beta chains below, sequenced in a study of blood T cell repertoires in COVID-19. Sequencing was performed with immunoSEQ multiplex PCR; in TCRdb, only in-frame clones are kept and a portion is missing. The data contain approximately 280,000 clones, approximately 80% of them singletons. The sample was PBMCs or T cells enriched from blood (not recorded which). All receptors come from a man aged 35-49 years who had been exposed to COVID-19.

The J gene is TRBJ1-2, the V gene TRBV6-1; tentative D call: TRBD1 (5 bases). Trimming cost V 5 bases and J 6 bases, with 13 bases left between them. The length of the CDR3 is 13 residues. Germline-derived CDR1 and CDR2 are MNHNS and SASEGT. The CDR3, as DNA: TGTGCCAGCAGTACAATACAGGACCATGGCTACACCTTC. Amino acid sequence: CASSTIQDHGYTF.

This chain uses TRBV5-1 with TRBJ1-6, with D perhaps TRBD1 (5 bases). The V end lost 0 bases, the J end lost 7 bases, and 14 bases lay between the germline ends. The CDR3 totals 16 residues. Germline CDR1 is SGHRS and CDR2 is YFSETQ. In DNA form, the CDR3 reads TGCGCCAGCAGCTTGGAAGTCGGGGGGAGCAATTCACCCCTCCACTTT. Translating it yields CASSLEVGGSNSPLHF.

V is TRBV7-6 and J is TRBJ1-5; D possibly corresponds to TRBD1 (5 bases). This CDR3 has 13 amino acids. V gave up 5 bases and J gave up 5 bases, with 10 bases separating them. From germline, CDR1 is SGHVS and CDR2 FNYEAQ. CDR3 protein: CASSHLGDQPQHF. The CDR3 DNA follows: TGTGCCAGCAGCCACTTAGGGGATCAGCCCCAGCATTTT. Full variable domain (rest looked up from reference TRBV7-6 and TRBJ1-5): GAGVSQSPRYKVTKRGQDVALRCDPISGHVSLYWYRQALGQGPEFLTYFNYEAQQDKSGLPNDRFSAERPEGSISTLTIQRTEQRDSAMYRCASSHLGDQPQHFGDGTRLSIL.

The chain recombines TRBV9 with TRBJ1-6, with TRBD1 identical over 7 bases. This CDR3 contains 16 residues. V lost 0 bases, J lost 6 bases, and 6 bases stayed unmatched. Germline V CDR1 and CDR2: SGDLS, YYNGEE. CDR3 nucleotide sequence: TGTGCCAGCAGCGTAGGAGGGGGCCCATCTAATTCACCCCTCCACTTT. It is translated as CASSVGGGPSNSPLHF.

V is TRBV30 and J is TRBJ1-2; 8 positions match TRBD1. V was pared by 4 bases and J by 7 bases, with 11 bases of the junction left unmatched. This CDR3 comprises 14 residues. The germline gives CDR1 GTSNPN, CDR2 SVGIG (reference sequence). CDR3 nucleotide sequence: TGTGCCTGGAACCGGTACAGGGGGATCGGTGGCTACACCTTC. Encoded protein: CAWNRYRGIGGYTF.

The J gene is TRBJ2-1, the V gene TRBV5-1; 7 bases are shared with TRBD2. The J segment lost 0 bases and the V segment lost 3 bases, leaving 3 bases of the junction unmatched. The length of the CDR3 is 15 residues. Germline CDR1 reads SGHRS; CDR2 reads YFSETQ. DNA of the CDR3: TGCGCCAGCAGCTGGTCGGGGGGCTCCTACAATGAGCAGTTCTTC. It specifies CASSWSGGSYNEQFF.

The gene calls are TRBV4-1 and TRBJ1-2, with D hard to call. Between the trimmed V and J ends, which lost 5 bases and 3 bases, there was a span of 22 bases. The CDR3 has 17 residues. The V gene's germline CDR1 is MGHRA and CDR2 YSYEKL. The CDR3 loop reads CASSSGDGSGLDYGYTF. The CDR3 bases are TGCGCCAGCAGCTCAGGAGACGGGAGTGGGTTAGACTATGGCTACACCTTC.

The gene calls are TRBV27 and TRBJ2-3; possibly TRBD1 for D (5 bases). This CDR3 is built from 14 residues. V was cut by 7 bases and J by 0 bases, with 11 bases left in between. Germline V lookup: CDR1 MNHEY, CDR2 SMNVEV (reference sequence). The CDR3 coding sequence is TGTGCCAGCACCCTGGGGCGGAGCACAGATACGCAGTATTTT. Its protein is CASTLGRSTDTQYF.